The 5 T cell receptor beta chains in this list originate from one sample, sequenced in a study of T cell responses to AZD1222 COVID-19 vaccine. TCRdb keeps only in-frame clones here, not all; method: immunoSEQ multiplex PCR. This sample carries over 75,000 clones, roughly nine tenths of them seen once, and the ten largest clones take just over 30%. The sample was peripheral blood, taken on day 0 of AZD1222 vaccination. The receptors derive from an adult in good health.

The chain employs TRBV25-1 and TRBJ1-4; no clear D gene. This CDR3 region has 14 residues. The V and J ends lost 2 bases and 5 bases respectively, with 9 bases between them. The germline gives CDR1 MGHDK, CDR2 SYGVNS. CDR3 nucleotide sequence: TGTGCCAGCAGTGAAGGGATGAACAATGAAAAACTGTTTTTT. Its protein is CASSEGMNNEKLFF.

The chain employs TRBV7-9 and TRBJ2-2; D unclear. With 1 base removed from V and 5 bases from J, the gap between germline ends came to 14 bases. The CDR3 runs to 16 residues. CDR1 and CDR2 (germline): SEHNR, FQNEAQ (reference sequence). The CDR3 loop is CASSLERSFLTGELFF. In DNA form, the CDR3 reads TGTGCCAGCAGCTTAGAGCGCAGCTTCTTAACCGGGGAGCTGTTTTTT.

The gene calls are TRBV10-3 and TRBJ2-5; possibly TRBD2 for D (6 bases). Trimming removed 4 bases from V and 2 bases from J, with 14 bases in between. CDR3 length equals 15 residues. In germline, CDR1 is ENHRY, CDR2 SYGVKD. The chain's CDR3 is CAISGGGKGQETQYF. CDR3 DNA sequence: TGTGCCATCAGTGGGGGCGGGAAGGGACAAGAGACCCAGTACTTC.

The chain couples TRBV25-1 to TRBJ2-5; D is uncertain. Germline V gene lookup returns CDR1 MGHDK and CDR2 SYGVNS. With 4 bases removed from V and 1 base from J, the gap between germline ends came to 13 bases. CDR3 length equals 15 residues. DNA of the CDR3: TGTGCCAGCAGTGGAGGCTACAGATCCCAAGAGACCCAGTACTTC. This sequence encodes CASSGGYRSQETQYF.

This sequence joins TRBV5-5 and TRBJ2-3; the D is unclear. The CDR3 is made up of 14 amino acids. Germline loops: CDR1 SGHKS, CDR2 YYEKEE (reference sequence). Trimming removed 1 base at V and 0 bases at J, with 6 bases between. CDR3 nucleotides: TGTGCCAGCAGCTTGATGAAGAGCACAGATACGCAGTATTTT. Its translation is CASSLMKSTDTQYF. Full variable domain (remainder filled in from reference TRBV5-5 and TRBJ2-3): DAGVTQSPTHLIKTRGQQVTLRCSPISGHKSVSWYQQVLGQGPQFIFQYYEKEERGRGNFPDRFSARQFPNYSSELNVNALLLGDSALYLCASSLMKSTDTQYFGPGTRLTVL.